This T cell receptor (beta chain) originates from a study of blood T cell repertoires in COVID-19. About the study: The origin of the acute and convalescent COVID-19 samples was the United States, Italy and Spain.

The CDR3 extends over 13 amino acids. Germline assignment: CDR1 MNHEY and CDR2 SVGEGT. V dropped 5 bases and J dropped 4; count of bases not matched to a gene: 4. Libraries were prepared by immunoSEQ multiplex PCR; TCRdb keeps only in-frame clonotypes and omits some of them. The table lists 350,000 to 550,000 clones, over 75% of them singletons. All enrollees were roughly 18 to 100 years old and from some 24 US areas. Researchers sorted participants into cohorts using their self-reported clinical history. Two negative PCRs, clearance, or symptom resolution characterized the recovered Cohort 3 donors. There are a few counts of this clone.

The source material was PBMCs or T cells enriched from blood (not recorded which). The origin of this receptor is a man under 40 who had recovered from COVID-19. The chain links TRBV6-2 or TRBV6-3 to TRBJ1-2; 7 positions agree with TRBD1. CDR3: CASSLRDSYGYTF. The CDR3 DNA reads TGTGCCAGCAGTCTCCGGGACAGCTATGGCTACACCTTC.